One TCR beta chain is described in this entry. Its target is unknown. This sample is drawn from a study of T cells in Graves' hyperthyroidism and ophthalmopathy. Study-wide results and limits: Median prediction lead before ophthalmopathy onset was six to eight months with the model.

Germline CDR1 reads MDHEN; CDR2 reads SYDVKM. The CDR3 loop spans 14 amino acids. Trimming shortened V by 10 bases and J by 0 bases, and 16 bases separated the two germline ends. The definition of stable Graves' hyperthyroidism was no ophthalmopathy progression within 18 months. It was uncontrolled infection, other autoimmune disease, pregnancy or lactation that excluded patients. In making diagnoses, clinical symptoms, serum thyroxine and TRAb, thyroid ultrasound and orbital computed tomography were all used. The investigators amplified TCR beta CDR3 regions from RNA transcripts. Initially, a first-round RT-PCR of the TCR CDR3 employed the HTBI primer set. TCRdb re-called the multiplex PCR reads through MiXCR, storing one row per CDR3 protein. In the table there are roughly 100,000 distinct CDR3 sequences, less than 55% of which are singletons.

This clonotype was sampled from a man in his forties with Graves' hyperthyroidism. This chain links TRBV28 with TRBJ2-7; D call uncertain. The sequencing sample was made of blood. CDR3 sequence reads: CATLENRSSYEQYF. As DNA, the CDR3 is TGTGCCACCCTCGAAAATCGCAGCTCCTACGAGCAGTACTTC.